This T cell receptor (beta chain) was identified in a study of T cell repertoires in cytomegalovirus infection. Whole-study results and caveats: It was HLA-C-restricted CMV-specific TCR beta clonotypes that dominated the response ex vivo.

TCRdb called the reads again in MiXCR, with one record for every CDR3 protein. The sample carries roughly 120,000 distinct CDR3 sequences, roughly 9.1% recorded once. Regarding this clonotype: Antigen specificity is unknown. The junction and the germline gene differ at one end; a read error may be behind it.

The CDR3 contains 21 residues. CDR1 and CDR2 from the germline V gene are MGHRA and YSYEKL. The clonotype was recovered from a human donor in good health (CMV status not recorded). Some clones in this sample may be carry-over from other donors' samples. V and J are TRBV4-1 and TRBJ1-1, with no clear D. The material sequenced was PBMCs, sequenced either directly or after in vitro stimulation (not recorded which). CDR3 sequence (DNA): TGCGCCGGCAGCCATCTCGGGGAATGGCAGGCCTTCGAAGCGAGAAACACTGAAGCTTTCTTT. Protein: CAGSHLGEWQAFEARNTEAFF.